This TCR beta chain was recorded in a study of blood T cell repertoires in COVID-19. Study information: Specimens from acute and convalescent COVID-19 originated in the United States, Italy and Spain. Sources were T cells, B-cell-depleted T cells, or PBMCs; the material itself was cDNA or gDNA.

In the original analysis: Estimation of nucleated cell counts relied on the amplification of reference gene primers. Assay used: immunoSEQ multiplex PCR; TCRdb lists only in-frame clones, some missing. V and J calls and clone size follow that table, whereas D and trimming were derived from the DNA. Of hundreds of thousands of clones in the sample, roughly 85% were seen once. The CDR3 contains 14 residues. Trimming took 5 bases from V and 4 from J; bases not matched to a gene: 6. Germline V gives CDR1 SEHNR, CDR2 FQNEAQ (reference sequence). The source is a woman younger than 35 with acute or convalescent COVID-19. Sequenced input: peripheral blood. The chain has TRBV7-9 and TRBJ2-5, with TRBD1 matching 8 bases. As DNA, the CDR3 is TGTGCCAGCAGCCCCACAGGGGGAGGAGAGACCCAGTACTTC. Translated, it gives CASSPTGGGETQYF.